Included here is one T cell receptor (beta chain) sequence, with context. Its target is not known. The CDR3 runs 14 residues. J was trimmed by 6 bases and V by 2 bases; bases with no gene match: 5. Germline CDR1 reads MNHNY; CDR2 reads SVGAGI (reference sequence). The source of the sample is a study of T cells in localized non-small cell lung cancer. Points from the study as a whole: Uninvolved adjacent lung had higher T cell clonality than tumor and all other tissues.

The data were produced by immunoSEQ multiplex PCR, yet TCRdb's version contains in-frame clones alone and is incomplete. The data contain 100,000 or so clones, approximately 91% of them singletons. The specimen was PBMCs, collected before any cancer treatment. The sequence came from a woman aged 40-75 years with stage II squamous cell lung carcinoma. This chain joins TRBV6-6 and TRBJ1-1; 8 bases align to TRBD1. CDR3 nucleotides: TGTGCCAGCAGTTACCCCGGGACAGGCCCTGAAGCTTTCTTT. Encoded protein: CASSYPGTGPEAFF.